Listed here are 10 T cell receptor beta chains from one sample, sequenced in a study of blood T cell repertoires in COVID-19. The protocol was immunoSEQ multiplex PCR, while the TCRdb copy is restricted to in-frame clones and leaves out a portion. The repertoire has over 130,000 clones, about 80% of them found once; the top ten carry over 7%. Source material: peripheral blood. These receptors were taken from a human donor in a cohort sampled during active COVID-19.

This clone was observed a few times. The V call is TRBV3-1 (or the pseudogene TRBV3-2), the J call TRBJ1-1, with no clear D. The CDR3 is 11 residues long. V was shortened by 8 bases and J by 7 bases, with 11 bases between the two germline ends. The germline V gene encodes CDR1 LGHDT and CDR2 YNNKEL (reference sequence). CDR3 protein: CASATMGEAFF. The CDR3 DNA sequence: TGTGCCAGCGCCACTATGGGTGAAGCTTTCTTT.

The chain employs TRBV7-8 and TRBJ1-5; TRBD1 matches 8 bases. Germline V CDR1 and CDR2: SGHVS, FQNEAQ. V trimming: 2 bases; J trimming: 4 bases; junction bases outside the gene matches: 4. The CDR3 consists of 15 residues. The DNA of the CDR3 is TGTGCCAGCAGCTTACAGGGGGCAGATAATCAGCCCCAGCATTTT. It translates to CASSLQGADNQPQHF.

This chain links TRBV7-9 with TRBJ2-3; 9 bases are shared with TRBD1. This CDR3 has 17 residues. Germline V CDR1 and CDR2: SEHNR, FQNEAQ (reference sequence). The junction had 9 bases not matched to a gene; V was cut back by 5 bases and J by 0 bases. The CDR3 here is CASSPWTGASSTDTQYF. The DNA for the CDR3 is TGTGCCAGCAGCCCTTGGACAGGGGCTTCTAGCACAGATACGCAGTATTTT.

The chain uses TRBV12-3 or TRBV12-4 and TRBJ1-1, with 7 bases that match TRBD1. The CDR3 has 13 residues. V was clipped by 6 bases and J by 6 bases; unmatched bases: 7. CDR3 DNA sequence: TGTGCCAGCAGCCGAACAGGGGTCTCTGAAGCTTTCTTT. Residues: CASSRTGVSEAFF.

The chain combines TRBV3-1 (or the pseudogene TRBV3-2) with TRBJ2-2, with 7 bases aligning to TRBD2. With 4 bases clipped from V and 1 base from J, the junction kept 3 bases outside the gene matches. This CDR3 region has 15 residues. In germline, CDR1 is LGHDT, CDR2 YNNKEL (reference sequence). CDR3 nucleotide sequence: TGTGCCAGCAGCCGCGGGGGAAAGAACACCGGGGAGCTGTTTTTT. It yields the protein CASSRGGKNTGELFF.

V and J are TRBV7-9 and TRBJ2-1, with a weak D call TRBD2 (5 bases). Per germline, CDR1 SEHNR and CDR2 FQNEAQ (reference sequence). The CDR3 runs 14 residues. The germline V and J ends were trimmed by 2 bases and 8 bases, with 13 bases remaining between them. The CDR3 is CASSLRMGRDEQFF. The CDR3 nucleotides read TGTGCCAGCAGCTTACGGATGGGGAGAGATGAGCAGTTCTTC.

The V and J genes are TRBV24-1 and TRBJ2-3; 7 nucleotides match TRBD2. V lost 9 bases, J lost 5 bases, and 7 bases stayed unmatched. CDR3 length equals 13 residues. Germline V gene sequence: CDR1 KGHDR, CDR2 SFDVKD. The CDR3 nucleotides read TGTGCCACCTGTGCGGGGGAAAGAGATACGCAGTATTTT. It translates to CATCAGERDTQYF.

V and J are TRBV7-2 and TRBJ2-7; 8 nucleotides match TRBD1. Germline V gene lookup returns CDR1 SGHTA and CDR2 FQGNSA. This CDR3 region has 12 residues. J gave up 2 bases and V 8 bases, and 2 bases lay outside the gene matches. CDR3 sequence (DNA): TGTGCCAGCGGACAGGGCGCCTACGAGCAGTACTTC. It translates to CASGQGAYEQYF.

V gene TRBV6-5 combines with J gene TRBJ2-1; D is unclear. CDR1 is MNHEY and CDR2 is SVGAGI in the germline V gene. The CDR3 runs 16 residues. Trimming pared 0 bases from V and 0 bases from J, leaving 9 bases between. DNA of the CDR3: TGTGCCAGCAGTTACTCTCCCTCGCGCTCCTACAATGAGCAGTTCTTC. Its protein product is CASSYSPSRSYNEQFF.

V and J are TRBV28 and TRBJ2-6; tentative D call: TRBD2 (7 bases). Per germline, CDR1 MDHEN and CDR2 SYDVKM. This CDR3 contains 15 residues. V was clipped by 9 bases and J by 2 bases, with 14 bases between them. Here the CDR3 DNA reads TGTGCCAGTAAGGGGGGGACCACTGGGGCCAACGTCCTGACTTTC. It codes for CASKGGTTGANVLTF.